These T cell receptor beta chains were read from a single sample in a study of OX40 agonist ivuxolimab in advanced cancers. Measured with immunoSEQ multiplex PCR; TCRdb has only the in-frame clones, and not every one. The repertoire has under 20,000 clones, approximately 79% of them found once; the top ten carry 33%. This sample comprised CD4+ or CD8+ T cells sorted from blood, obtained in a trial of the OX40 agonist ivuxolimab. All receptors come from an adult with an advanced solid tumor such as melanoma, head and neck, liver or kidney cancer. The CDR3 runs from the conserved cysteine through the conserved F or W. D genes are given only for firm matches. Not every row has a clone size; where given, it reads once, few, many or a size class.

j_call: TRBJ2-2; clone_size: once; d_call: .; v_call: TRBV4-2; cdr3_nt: TGTGCCAGCAGCCCGACTGAGAACACCGGGGAGCTGTTTTTT; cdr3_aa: CASSPTENTGELFF
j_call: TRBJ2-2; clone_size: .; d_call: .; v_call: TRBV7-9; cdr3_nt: TGTGCACCAGGCGGGGAGCTGTTTTTT; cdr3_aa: CAPGGELFF
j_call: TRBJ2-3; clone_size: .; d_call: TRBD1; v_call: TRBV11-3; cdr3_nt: TGTGCCAGCAGCTCAAGACAGGGCTCAGATACGCAGTATTTT; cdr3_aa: CASSSRQGSDTQYF
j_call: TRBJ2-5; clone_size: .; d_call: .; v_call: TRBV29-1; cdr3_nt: TGCAGCGTTGAGTTATTCCGGGACTACCAAGAGACCCAGTACTTC; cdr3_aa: CSVELFRDYQETQYF
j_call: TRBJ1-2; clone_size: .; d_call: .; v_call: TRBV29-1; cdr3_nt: TGCAGCGTTGAGACGGACTATGGCTACACCTTC; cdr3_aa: CSVETDYGYTF
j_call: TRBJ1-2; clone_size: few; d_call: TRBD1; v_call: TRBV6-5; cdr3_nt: TGTGCCACCGTGACAGGGAGATCTGGCTACACCTTC; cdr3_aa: CATVTGRSGYTF
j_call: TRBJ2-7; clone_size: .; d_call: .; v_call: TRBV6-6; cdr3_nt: TGTGCCAGCAGTGCCGATTACGAGCAGTACTTC; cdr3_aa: CASSADYEQYF
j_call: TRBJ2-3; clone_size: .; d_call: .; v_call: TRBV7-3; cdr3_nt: TGTGCCAGCAGCTTGGGGGACCTCGATACGCAGTATTTT; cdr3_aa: CASSLGDLDTQYF
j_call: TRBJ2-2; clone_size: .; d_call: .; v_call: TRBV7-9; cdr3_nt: TGTGCCAGCAGGCTGGGTTGGGAGCTGTTTTTT; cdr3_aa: CASRLGWELFF
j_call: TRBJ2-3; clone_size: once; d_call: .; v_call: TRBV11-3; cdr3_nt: TGTGCCAGCAGCTTGCAGGCCACAGATACGCAGTATTTT; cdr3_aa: CASSLQATDTQYF